The sequence of this T cell receptor (beta chain) was determined in a study of T-cell reconstitution after alpha-beta-depleted transplantation in children. Study-level points and caveats: From surviving recipient T cells and thymic progenitors came the high day-60 TCRbeta diversity observed in some patients. The main origin of T-cell counts and diversity one year after transplant was newly produced T cells. Several hundred expanded graft clones reportedly supplied alpha-beta T cells about two months after transplant.

Germline lookup yields CDR1 SGHRS and CDR2 YFSETQ. There are 16 residues in the CDR3. J lost 7 bases, V lost 0 bases, and 3 bases had no gene match. In regard to this clonotype: Its antigen is not identified.

Researchers prepared the TCRbeta library using unique molecular identifiers, the study reports. MiXCR, applied by TCRdb to the PCR reads, yields one record per CDR3 protein. The sample contains about 580,000 distinct CDR3 sequences, roughly 30% of which appear only once. V usage is TRBV5-1 and J usage is TRBJ2-1, with TRBD2 identical over 14 bases. The sequencing here drew on PBMCs, taken before TCRalphabeta/CD19-depleted stem cell transplant. The TCR was taken from a boy under three years old with Wiskott-Aldrich syndrome, due to receive a stem cell transplant. The CDR3 DNA sequence: TGCGCCAGCAGCTTGGATGGACTAGCGGGAGGAAATGAGCAGTTCTTC. As protein: CASSLDGLAGGNEQFF.